The source of this T cell receptor (beta chain) is a study of blood T cells in healthy people across ages. General observations from the study: As age increased, TCR beta diversity per million T cells fell in a roughly linear fashion. Versus aged donors, long-lived donors had higher diversity and more naive CD4+ cells.

Germline-derived CDR1 and CDR2 are SGDLS and YYNGEE. With 4 bases clipped from V and 2 bases from J, the junction kept 5 bases outside the gene matches. This CDR3 has 14 amino acids. This clonotype was seen more than once but under ten times. Its antigen is currently unknown. With a J-beta primer mix and a sample-barcoded 5' primer, a second PCR ran about 7 to 11 cycles. In TCRdb, the 5' RACE reads were re-called with MiXCR into one record per CDR3 protein. The sample holds about 670,000 distinct CDR3 sequences, less than 45% seen once. Samples each yielded at least 6 micrograms of total RNA. The chain uses TRBV9 and TRBJ1-2; TRBD1 matches at 7 bases. Sequencing was carried out using blood. This sequence was found in a man at least 80 years old in good health. In DNA, the CDR3 is TGTGCCAGCAGCATGGGACAGACCAACTATGGCTACACCTTC. Translation gives CASSMGQTNYGYTF.